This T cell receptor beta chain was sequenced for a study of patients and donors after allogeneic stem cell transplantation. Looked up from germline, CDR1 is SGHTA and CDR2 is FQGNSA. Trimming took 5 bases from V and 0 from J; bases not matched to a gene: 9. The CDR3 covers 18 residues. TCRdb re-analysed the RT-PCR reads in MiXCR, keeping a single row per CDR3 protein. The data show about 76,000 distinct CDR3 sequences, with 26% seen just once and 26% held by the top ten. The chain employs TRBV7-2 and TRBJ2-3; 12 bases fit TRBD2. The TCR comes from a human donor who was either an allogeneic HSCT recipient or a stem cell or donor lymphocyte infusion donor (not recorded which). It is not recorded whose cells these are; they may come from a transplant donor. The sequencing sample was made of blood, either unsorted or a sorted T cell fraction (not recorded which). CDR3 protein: CASSILAGGQSSTDTQYF. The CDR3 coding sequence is TGTGCCAGCAGCATCCTAGCGGGGGGGCAATCTAGCACAGATACGCAGTATTTT.